This record looks at one T cell receptor beta chain sequence and its context. Antigen: not known. The data stem from a study of shared clonotypes between healthy human individuals. Findings and caveats of the study: Non-shared clonotypes were found to have lower generation probabilities than the clonotypes that were shared by all four of the sorted-subset donors.

Germline V gene data show CDR1 as MDHEN and CDR2 as SYDVKM. The CDR3 runs to 14 residues. V shed 7 bases and J shed 7 bases, with 19 bases lying between them. Generated by immunoSEQ multiplex PCR, the TCRdb table keeps only in-frame clones and is missing some. The sample has 2 million to 3 million clones, approximately 93% seen once. The chain employs TRBV28 and TRBJ1-1; tentative D call: TRBD1 (6 bases). The receptor's source is a man aged 18-30 years in good health. Some clones in this sample may be carry-over from other donors' samples. Source material: naive CD4+ T cells from PBMCs. Noted subset: CD45RA+ positively selected. The CDR3 region has the DNA TGTGCCAGCACGCTTGGGACAAAATCTAGTGAAGCTTTCTTT. Its protein product is CASTLGTKSSEAFF.